This TCR beta chain was identified during a study of T cell repertoires in cytomegalovirus infection. Study details: Recently described HLA-C-restricted plus well-studied HLA-B-restricted CMV epitopes were used.

Points on this clonotype: What it binds is not known.

MiXCR was run by TCRdb on the reads, yielding one entry per CDR3 protein. Among hundreds of thousands of distinct CDR3 sequences listed, roughly 29% were seen once. Looked up from germline, CDR1 is SGHTA and CDR2 is FQGNSA. V was clipped by 1 base and J by 5 bases, with 11 bases between them. CDR3 length: 14 residues. The chain carries TRBV7-2 and TRBJ1-1; D possibly corresponds to TRBD1 (6 bases). The source was cultured PBMCs, collected from culture after CMV antigen stimulation. The TCR originated in a human donor in good health (CMV status not recorded). Some clones in this sample may be carry-over from other donors' samples. The CDR3 DNA follows: TGTGCCAGCAGCTTAGTTGGGGGCCAAACTGAAGCTTTCTTT. Encoded protein: CASSLVGGQTEAFF.